The 16 T cell receptor beta chains listed next were all sequenced from one sample in a study of T cell responses to AZD1222 COVID-19 vaccine. This table comes from immunoSEQ multiplex PCR, and its TCRdb copy is limited to in-frame clones, with some not included. Of roughly 110,000 clones in the sample, 87% were seen once. The sample was peripheral blood, taken on day 0 of AZD1222 vaccination. The receptors were sampled from an adult in good health.

In its sample, this clone was seen once. This chain joins TRBV19 and TRBJ1-1, with D hard to call. CDR1 is LNHDA and CDR2 is SQIVND in the germline V gene (reference sequence). The V end was cut by 3 bases, the J end by 7 bases, with 9 bases between. The CDR3 has 12 residues. CDR3 bases: TGTGCCAGTAGTATGTTGGGCTATGAAGCTTTCTTT. As protein: CASSMLGYEAFF.

This chain links TRBV3-1 (or the pseudogene TRBV3-2) with TRBJ1-6; possibly TRBD1 for D (6 bases). Germline CDR1 is LGHDT and CDR2 is YNNKEL (reference sequence). The CDR3 totals 15 residues. V was clipped by 4 bases and J by 0 bases, with 7 bases between them. CDR3 protein: CASSPQGSYNSPLHF. Written as DNA, the CDR3 is TGTGCCAGCAGCCCACAGGGCTCCTATAATTCACCCCTCCACTTT.

In its sample, this clone was seen once. The V gene is TRBV19, the J gene TRBJ1-6, with 9 bases that match TRBD1. Looked up from germline, CDR1 is LNHDA and CDR2 is SQIVND (reference sequence). Losses at the gene ends were 9 bases for V and 10 bases for J; bases not matched to a gene: 10. The CDR3 totals 14 residues. CDR3: CASRRQGGRSPLHF. CDR3 sequence (DNA): TGTGCCAGCCGTAGACAGGGGGGCCGATCACCCCTCCACTTT.

The V call is TRBV7-2, the J call TRBJ1-2; tentative D call: TRBD1 (6 bases). This CDR3 has 13 residues. The germline V and J ends were trimmed by 1 base and 8 bases, with 11 bases remaining between them. Germline CDR1 is SGHTA and CDR2 is FQGNSA. This chain's CDR3 is CASSLGGAAGYTF. In DNA form, the CDR3 reads TGTGCCAGCAGCTTAGGGGGGGCGGCCGGCTACACCTTC. Complete variable domain (other parts from reference TRBV7-2 and TRBJ1-2): GAGVSQSPSNKVTEKGKDVELRCDPISGHTALYWYRQSLGQGLEFLIYFQGNSAPDKSGLPSDRFSAERTGGSVSTLTIQRTQQEDSAVYLCASSLGGAAGYTFGSGTRLTVV.

The chain is built from TRBV2 and TRBJ1-4; weak D call: TRBD1 (6 bases). With 7 bases removed from V and 7 bases from J, the gap between germline ends came to 19 bases. This CDR3 has 15 amino acids. Germline V gene sequence: CDR1 SNHLY, CDR2 FYNNEI. CDR3 bases: TGTGCCAGCAAACCCTCCGGACAGAGATTTGAAAAACTGTTTTTT. Protein product: CASKPSGQRFEKLFF.

This clone has just a few counts. The chain has TRBV11-2 and TRBJ1-4, with D possibly TRBD1 on 5 matching bases. CDR1 and CDR2 from the germline V gene are SGHAT and FQNNGV. Trimming removed 5 bases from V and 0 bases from J, with 10 bases in between. The CDR3 consists of 15 residues. CDR3 in DNA: TGTGCCAGCAGCCGGGACGTTGCAACTAATGAAAAACTGTTTTTT. Protein: CASSRDVATNEKLFF.

V usage is TRBV6-5 and J usage is TRBJ1-3, with D possibly TRBD1 on 5 matching bases. Trimming removed 6 bases from V and 2 bases from J, with 14 bases in between. This CDR3 is 15 amino acids long. The germline gives CDR1 MNHEY, CDR2 SVGAGI. The CDR3 sequence: CASSLTGVAGNTIYF. CDR3 sequence (DNA): TGTGCCAGCAGCTTAACGGGGGTAGCTGGAAACACCATATATTTT.

This clone showed up just a few times. The chain recombines TRBV6-1 with TRBJ1-2; D remains ambiguous. Germline V gives CDR1 MNHNS, CDR2 SASEGT. This CDR3 is built from 11 residues. Trimming cost V 1 base and J 6 bases, with 3 bases left between them. CDR3 nucleotides: TGTGCCAGCAGTGAAGAACATGGCTACACCTTC. Protein: CASSEEHGYTF.

A single count supports this clone. The chain employs TRBV7-2 and TRBJ2-7; D remains ambiguous. V lost 1 base to trimming and J lost 0 bases, with 7 bases between them. Germline CDR1 and CDR2: SGHTA and FQGNSA. This CDR3 region has 14 residues. CDR3 sequence: CASSLVPASYEQYF. CDR3 DNA sequence: TGTGCCAGCAGCTTAGTGCCGGCCTCCTACGAGCAGTACTTC.

The chain uses TRBV12-5 and TRBJ2-1, with 8 bases fitting TRBD1. The trim removed 2 bases at V and 12 bases at J, leaving 6 bases unmatched. This CDR3 contains 13 residues. Germline assignment: CDR1 LGHNT and CDR2 FRNRAP. Written as DNA, the CDR3 is TGTGCTAGTGGTTTGTCCCTGGGACAGGCGCAGTTCTTC. It specifies CASGLSLGQAQFF.

This sequence joins TRBV24-1 and TRBJ2-5; tentative D call: TRBD2 (6 bases). The V end was cut by 6 bases, the J end by 3 bases, with 10 bases between. The germline CDR1 and CDR2 sequences are KGHDR and SFDVKD. CDR3 length: 13 amino acids. CDR3 DNA: TGTGCCACCAGTACGGAGGGAAAAGAGACCCAGTACTTC. Encoded protein: CATSTEGKETQYF.

As DNA, the CDR3 is TGTGCCAGCATCAAATCTAGCGGGAGCCCCTACGAGCAGTACTTC. It codes for CASIKSSGSPYEQYF. The chain recombines TRBV7-2 with TRBJ2-7; 10 bases line up with TRBD2. CDR3 length: 15 residues. Trimming at V came to 7 bases and at J to 2 bases, leaving 8 bases not matched to a gene. CDR1 and CDR2 from the germline V gene are SGHTA and FQGNSA.

The genes are TRBV5-1 and TRBJ1-1; D is perhaps TRBD1 (6 bases). Germline CDR1 is SGHRS and CDR2 is YFSETQ. CDR3 length: 12 residues. Trimming removed 4 bases at V and 7 bases at J, with 11 bases between. The CDR3 sequence is CASSSQGFEAFF. As DNA, the CDR3 is TGCGCCAGCAGCAGCCAGGGGTTTGAAGCTTTCTTT.

The genes are TRBV19 and TRBJ2-7; 10 nucleotides align to TRBD2. Per the germline V gene, CDR1 is LNHDA and CDR2 is SQIVND (reference sequence). The J segment lost 0 bases and the V segment lost 8 bases, leaving 4 bases of the junction unmatched. This CDR3 is built from 14 residues. CDR3 amino acids: CASSLAGDSYEQYF. CDR3 sequence (DNA): TGTGCCAGTTCGCTAGCGGGGGACTCCTACGAGCAGTACTTC.

The J gene is TRBJ1-1, the V gene TRBV2; D ambiguous. Germline V gene lookup returns CDR1 SNHLY and CDR2 FYNNEI. The CDR3 spans 13 residues. Trimming took off 8 bases at V and 4 bases at J, with 14 bases between the two ends. The CDR3 region is CASAVLLVTEAFF. Written as DNA, the CDR3 is TGTGCCAGCGCCGTGCTCCTGGTCACTGAAGCTTTCTTT. The variable domain in full, completed from reference TRBV2 and TRBJ1-1, reads EPEVTQTPSHQVTQMGQEVILRCVPISNHLYFYWYRQILGQKVEFLVSFYNNEISEKSEIFDDQFSVERPDGSNFTLKIRSTKLEDSAMYFCASAVLLVTEAFFGQGTRLTVV.

The rearrangement links TRBV5-4 to TRBJ2-1, with D tentatively TRBD1 or TRBD2 (5 bases each). Germline CDR1 reads SGHNT; CDR2 reads YYREEE (reference sequence). The V end was cut by 3 bases, the J end by 5 bases, with 15 bases between. This CDR3 contains 15 residues. The CDR3 DNA is TGTGCCAGCAGCTATTCCGGGACGGTAAACAATGAGCAGTTCTTC. Translated: CASSYSGTVNNEQFF.